This T cell receptor (beta chain) was sequenced during a study of STAT5B mutations in CD4+ large granular lymphocyte leukemia. Controls came from buffy coats of healthy blood donors. Worth noting for this clone: The antigen is not known.

Germline V CDR1 and CDR2: MGHRA, YSYEKL. V lost 2 bases and J 1 base, leaving 18 bases between the germline ends. This CDR3 comprises 17 residues. Study-wide results and limits: Top patient clones used TRBV06 genes more often: 8/27 versus 2/35 in controls. The CD4+ versus CD8+ T-LGLL clonality difference may reflect limited sample size.

Methods used by the authors: A productive frequency of 2.59 x 10-5 was the lowest detectable. Assay: immunoSEQ multiplex PCR; the TCRdb copy retains only in-frame clones and omits some. V and J calls plus clone size are reproduced from that table; the DNA served to infer D and trimming. This sample has tens of thousands of clones; 60% to 80% occur once, and the top ten carry 0.65%. Sequences were obtained from CD4+ T cells from blood buffy coats. The clonotype comes from a human donor in good health. The chain has TRBV4-1 and TRBJ2-7; D possibly uses TRBD1 or TRBD2 (5 bases each). The DNA of the CDR3 is TGCGCCAGCAGCCAACGGGACCGGACTGAAACTTCCTACGAGCAGTACTTC. Translating gives CASSQRDRTETSYEQYF.